The rows below give T cell receptor beta chains drawn from one sample of a study of cytomegalovirus exposure and HLA in healthy donors. Assay used: immunoSEQ multiplex PCR; TCRdb lists only in-frame clones, some missing. Among about 79,000 clones listed, 67% were seen once. Sequenced sample: PBMCs. The origin of the receptors is a woman aged 45-59 years in good health and CMV-seropositive. CDR3s include the opening cysteine and the closing phenylalanine or tryptophan. The D gene is left open where the match is weak. Clone size, where shown, is once, few, many, or a class for clones that have expanded.

abundance,v_gene,d_gene,j_gene,CDR3aa,CDR3nt
few,TRBV21-1,.,TRBJ1-1,CASSKEPGLNTEAFF,TGTGCCAGCAGCAAAGAACCGGGTCTGAACACTGAAGCTTTCTTT
once,TRBV28,.,TRBJ1-1,CASSLLPGYMNTEAFF,TGTGCCAGCAGTTTATTGCCGGGATACATGAACACTGAAGCTTTCTTT
.,TRBV7-2,.,TRBJ1-2,CASNPSPGDYGYTF,TGTGCCAGCAACCCCTCACCAGGGGACTATGGCTACACCTTC
.,TRBV19,TRBD1,TRBJ1-2,CASSNDRGLYGYTF,TGTGCCAGTAGTAACGACAGGGGGCTCTATGGCTACACCTTC
.,TRBV5-1,.,TRBJ2-7,CASSQAGKAYEQYF,TGCGCCAGCAGCCAGGCAGGGAAGGCCTACGAGCAGTACTTC
.,TRBV19,TRBD1,TRBJ1-6,CASSSDRARGYSPLHF,TGTGCCAGTAGTTCGGACAGGGCCAGGGGATATTCACCCCTCCACTTT
.,TRBV7-2,.,TRBJ2-7,CASSLGAGNPYEQYF,TGTGCCAGCAGCTTAGGTGCAGGGAACCCCTACGAGCAGTACTTC
.,TRBV6-5,.,TRBJ2-3,CASRTATDTQYF,TGTGCCAGCAGGACAGCCACAGATACGCAGTATTTT
.,TRBV2,.,TRBJ1-4,CASKWAYNEKLFF,TGTGCCAGCAAGTGGGCTTATAATGAAAAACTGTTTTTT
.,TRBV7-9,.,TRBJ1-1,CASSLEGDTEAFF,TGTGCCAGCAGCTTGGAGGGTGACACTGAAGCTTTCTTT
few,TRBV19,TRBD1,TRBJ1-5,CASSILTGKSQPQHF,TGTGCCAGTAGTATACTGACAGGGAAGAGTCAGCCCCAGCATTTT
.,TRBV29-1,TRBD1,TRBJ1-4,CSFRQGAEKLFF,TGCAGCTTTCGTCAGGGGGCGGAGAAACTGTTTTTT
.,TRBV5-4,TRBD2,TRBJ2-5,CASSSTGGQETQYF,TGTGCCAGCAGCTCCACGGGGGGGCAGGAGACCCAGTACTTC
.,TRBV5-1,TRBD2,TRBJ2-3,CASHVTRLAGSTDTQYF,TGCGCCAGCCATGTAACGAGGCTAGCGGGTAGCACAGATACGCAGTATTTT
once,TRBV4-1,TRBD2,TRBJ2-1,CASSPGGGRLGNEQFF,TGCGCCAGCAGCCCCGGGGGGGGGCGACTGGGCAATGAGCAGTTCTTC
.,TRBV9,.,TRBJ1-4,CASSVDVTRGGEKLFF,TGTGCCAGCAGCGTAGACGTGACGAGGGGAGGGGAAAAACTGTTTTTT
.,TRBV6-1,.,TRBJ1-1,CASSEEFQWDTEAFF,TGTGCCAGCAGCGAGGAATTCCAGTGGGACACTGAAGCTTTCTTT
.,TRBV2,TRBD1,TRBJ1-2,CASVWQGAPSYTF,TGTGCCAGCGTCTGGCAGGGGGCGCCAAGCTACACCTTC
.,TRBV6-5,.,TRBJ2-1,CASGTGRIEQFF,TGTGCCAGCGGGACGGGGAGGATTGAGCAGTTCTTC
.,TRBV10-3,.,TRBJ2-1,CAISEYLEVPEQFF,TGTGCCATCAGTGAGTACCTTGAGGTTCCGGAGCAGTTCTTC
.,TRBV11-1,TRBD1,TRBJ1-1,CASSLGRGLGEAFF,TGTGCCAGCAGCTTAGGGAGGGGGCTCGGTGAAGCTTTCTTT
.,TRBV11-1,TRBD2,TRBJ2-3,CASSPGTSGGYTDTQYF,TGTGCCAGCAGCCCAGGGACTAGCGGGGGGTACACAGATACGCAGTATTTT
.,TRBV5-1,.,TRBJ2-7,CASSLDRAYEQYF,TGCGCCAGCAGCTTGGACAGGGCCTACGAGCAGTACTTC